This T cell receptor beta chain was obtained from a study of memory CD4+ T cells and cytomegalovirus serostatus. This CDR3 has 11 residues. V lost 2 bases and J lost 8, with 4 bases in between. The germline gives CDR1 DFQATT, CDR2 SNEGSKA (reference sequence). The sort gate was single viable CD3+CD4+CD8-CD45RO+ cells for memory CD4+ T cells. Sequencing was performed with immunoSEQ multiplex PCR; in TCRdb, only in-frame clones are kept and a portion is missing. This sample has some 73,000 clones, with just under 80% found just once. Sequencing was done on a sample of memory CD4+ T cells from blood. The clonotype comes from an adult in good health and CMV-seropositive. The chain is built from TRBV20-1 and TRBJ1-6; D call uncertain. The CDR3 loop reads CSARKDSPLHF. CDR3 DNA: TGCAGTGCTAGAAAGGATTCACCCCTCCACTTT.